A single T cell receptor beta chain is shown here with its context. CDR1 is SQVTM and CDR2 is ANQGSEA in the germline V gene. The CDR3 loop spans 13 amino acids. V shed 7 bases and J 3 bases; nucleotides not matched to a gene: 6. Stated time point: peripheral blood 6 weeks after treatment start. These data come from a study of PD-L1 blockade in urothelial cancer. Study-level background: Analyzed time points were 3 weeks (second dose) and 6 weeks after therapy began.

PCRs each included synthetic TCR analog templates spiked in. Some clones are missing from TCRdb's copy, which holds only in-frame ones; the method was immunoSEQ multiplex PCR. The sample consists of 35,000 to 45,000 clones, about 88% of them appearing once. Sequencing was performed on PBMCs, taken around atezolizumab (anti-PD-L1) treatment. The clonotype was recovered from a man in his 70s with urothelial cancer. The chain couples TRBV29-1 to TRBJ2-7; 10 nucleotides align to TRBD1. CDR3 sequence: CSGETGGLYEQYF. As DNA, the CDR3 is TGCAGCGGGGAGACAGGGGGCCTCTACGAGCAGTACTTC.